Sequencing of this T cell receptor beta chain was carried out in a study of cytomegalovirus exposure and HLA in healthy donors. The CDR3 loop spans 16 amino acids. CDR1 LNHNV and CDR2 YYDKDF come from the germline V gene (reference sequence). The V segment lost 0 bases and the J segment 10 bases; nucleotides outside the gene matches: 12. The donors, nominally healthy at sampling, likely had unrecorded immune exposures. This clone occurred a few times. A multiplex PCR was run with 60 Vbeta primers and 13 Jbeta primers. Some clones are missing from TCRdb's copy, which holds only in-frame ones; the method was immunoSEQ multiplex PCR. The table shows 200,000 to 250,000 clones, with 82% occurring only once.

Sequencing input: PBMCs. The genes are TRBV15 and TRBJ1-2; 9 bases match TRBD1. The sequence was obtained from a woman aged 40-49 years in good health and CMV-seropositive. Here the CDR3 DNA reads TGTGCCACCAGCAGAGACCCGGGACAGGGCTGGCGGTCCTACACCTTC. It encodes CATSRDPGQGWRSYTF.